Listed here is a single T cell receptor beta chain. This clone occurred a few times. The antigen it binds to is not known. No base-level quality is on record; no much larger clone is a single base apart. This record comes from a study of beta chain features in type 1 diabetes (dated by TCRdb to the late 2010s). With respect to the entire study: Mean age, gender distribution, total cell number and subset yield did not differ between patients and healthy donors. Across all samples, approximately 98,000,000 sorted cells were examined, and cell number per subset correlated strongly with RNA yield. In the study, TCRB repertoires of sorted circulating CD4+ T cell subsets from recently diagnosed type 1 diabetes patients were compared with those of matched healthy donors. Regulatory and stem cell-like memory subsets were isolated from only 8 patients and about 8 healthy donors, whereas naive and central memory subsets came from all 28 donors.

From each donor, a single peripheral blood sample of about 100 mL on average was drawn into heparinised tubes. Using a panel that included CD45RO, CCR7, CD25, CD127, CD95 and CD27, naive, central memory, regulatory and stem cell-like memory CD4+ T cells were sorted on a BD FACSAria II. A purity above 98% was achieved for all sorted populations. PBMCs were separated immediately by Lymphoprep density gradient centrifugation and were stained directly, without being cultured. Samples were stained and sorted in pairs, with one healthy donor and one patient per experiment, so that batch effects were minimized. The entire amount of isolated RNA was reverse transcribed using the High Capacity cDNA Reverse Transcription Kit, so the sequenced TCRB transcripts were expressed ones. Naive, central memory and regulatory T cell samples underwent deep immunoSEQ sequencing, averaging around 3.6 million total reads per sample. Sorted cells were lysed in RLT buffer and RNA was extracted with DNase-treated RNeasy Micro or Mini kits, depending on cell number. Each cell subset was processed on its own to prevent cross-contamination, while patient and healthy donor samples were processed together. The immunoSEQ multiplex PCR was used to amplify TCRB sequences from cDNA, yielding 87-bp fragments that span the CDR3 region. Sequencing of the amplicons was performed on the Illumina HiSeq platform. The original methods were these. Synthetic template baselines were used to correct PCR bias computationally, reads within Hamming distance 2 were collapsed, and singletons that could not be merged were discarded. Reads were aligned against IMGT so that V, D and J genes, CDR3 length and insertions or deletions at six rearrangement sites could be assigned. Within each subset, clonotype counts were normalized to sorted cell number, and only after that were true diversity and Gini coefficients computed with the tcR R package. The overlap coefficient, calculated on TCRB nucleotide sequences, was used to measure repertoire sharing. Out-of-frame TCRB sequences from naive cells were analyzed as a proxy for the pre-selection repertoire. TCRdb's version of the immuneACCESS table is confined to in-frame rearrangements and falls short of the full clone set. An unresolved V gene accounts for under half of the shortfall where checked; the remainder is of unknown origin. Clonal size and the V and J genes are those of that table, whereas D and trimming came from the DNA. This sample is represented by 250,000 to 300,000 clones; roughly an eighth of them were singletons. Clones ranked in the top ten supply 0.017% of the sample.

Results and caveats for the whole study, not just this receptor: Type 1 diabetes patients showed a moderate but significant shortening of TCRB CDR3 length in all four CD4+ subsets. Shorter templates might be favored by PCR, yet because patient and control samples were amplified and corrected together, any such skew would affect both groups equally. At VDJ recombination sites, type 1 diabetes patients had fewer insertions and more deleted nucleotides, which implies abnormalities in thymic rearrangement. Sequencing cDNA rather than genomic DNA could over-represent highly expressing activated cells, although activation and CD3 levels did not differ between groups. Naive, central memory and regulatory TCRB repertoires appeared more similar among patients than among healthy donors. Only small numbers of individuals were included in the HLA sub-analyses, which left unresolved whether HLA type had any influence on TCRB rearrangement.

This sequence originates from a man between 25 and 39 years old with type 1 diabetes. Sequencing was carried out using naive CD4+ T cells from blood. According to the study, the label for this sample's cell subset or site signals: true naive CD4+ T cells.

DNA sequence: TGTGCCAGCAGCCTATGGGATACGCAGTATTTT. This yields the protein CASSLWDTQYF. The sequence links TRBV28 to TRBJ2-3; no D gene can be assigned with confidence. V sheds 6 bases and J sheds 6 bases, leaving 7 bases between their ends. CDR1 and CDR2, per the germline V gene, are MDHEN and SYDVKM. Inclusive of the bounding cysteine and phenylalanine, the CDR3 is 11 residues long. Just the 33-base CDR3 DNA is kept, in frame starting at base 1.